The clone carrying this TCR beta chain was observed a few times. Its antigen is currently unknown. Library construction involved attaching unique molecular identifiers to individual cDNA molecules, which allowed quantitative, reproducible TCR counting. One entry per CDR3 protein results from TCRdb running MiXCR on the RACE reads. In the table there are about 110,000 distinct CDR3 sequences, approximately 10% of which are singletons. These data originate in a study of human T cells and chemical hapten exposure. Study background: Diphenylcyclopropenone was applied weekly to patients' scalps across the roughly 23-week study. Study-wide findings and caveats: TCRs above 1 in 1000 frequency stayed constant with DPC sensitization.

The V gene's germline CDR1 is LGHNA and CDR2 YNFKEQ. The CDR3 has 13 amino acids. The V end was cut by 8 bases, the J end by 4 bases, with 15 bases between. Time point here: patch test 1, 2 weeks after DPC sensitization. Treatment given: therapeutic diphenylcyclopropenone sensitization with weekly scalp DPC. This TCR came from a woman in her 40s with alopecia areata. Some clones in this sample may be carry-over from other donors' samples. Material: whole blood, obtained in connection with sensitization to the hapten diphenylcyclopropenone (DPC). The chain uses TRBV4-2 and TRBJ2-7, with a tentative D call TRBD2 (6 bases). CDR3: CASRGTVEYEQYF. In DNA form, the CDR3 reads TGTGCCAGCCGTGGGACTGTGGAATACGAGCAGTACTTC.